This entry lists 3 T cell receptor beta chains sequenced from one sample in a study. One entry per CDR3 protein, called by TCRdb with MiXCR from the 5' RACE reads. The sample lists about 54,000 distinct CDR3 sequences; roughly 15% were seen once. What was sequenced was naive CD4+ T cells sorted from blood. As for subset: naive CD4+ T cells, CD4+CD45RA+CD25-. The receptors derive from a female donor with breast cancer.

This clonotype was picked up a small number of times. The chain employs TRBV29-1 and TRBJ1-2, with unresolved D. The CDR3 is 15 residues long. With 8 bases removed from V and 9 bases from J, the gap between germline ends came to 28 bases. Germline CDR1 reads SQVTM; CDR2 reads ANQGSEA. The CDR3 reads CSRLGPPCYPQSYTF. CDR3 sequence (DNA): TGCAGCCGCCTTGGCCCCCCTTGTTATCCCCAGAGCTACACCTTC. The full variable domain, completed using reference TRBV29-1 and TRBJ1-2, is SAVISQKPSRDICQRGTSLTIQCQVDSQVTMMFWYRQQPGQSLTLIATANQGSEATYESGFVIDKFPISRPNLTFSTLTVSNMSPEDSSIYLCSRLGPPCYPQSYTFGSGTRLTVV.

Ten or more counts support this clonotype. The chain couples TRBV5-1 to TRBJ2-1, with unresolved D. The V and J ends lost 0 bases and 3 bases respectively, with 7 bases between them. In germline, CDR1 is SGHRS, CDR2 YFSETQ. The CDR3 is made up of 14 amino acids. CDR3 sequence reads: CASSLGSSYNEQFF. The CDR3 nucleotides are TGCGCCAGCAGCTTGGGTTCTAGCTACAATGAGCAGTTCTTC. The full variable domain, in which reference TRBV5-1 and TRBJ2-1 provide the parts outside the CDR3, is KAGVTQTPRYLIKTRGQQVTLSCSPISGHRSVSWYQQTPGQGLQFLFEYFSETQRNKGNFPGRFSGRQFSNSRSEMNVSTLELGDSALYLCASSLGSSYNEQFFGPGTRLTVL.

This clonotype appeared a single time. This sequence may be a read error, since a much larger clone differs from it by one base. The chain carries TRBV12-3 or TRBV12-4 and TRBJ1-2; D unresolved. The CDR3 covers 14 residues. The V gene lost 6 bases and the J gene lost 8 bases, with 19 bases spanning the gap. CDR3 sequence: CASSPNGLAGGYTF. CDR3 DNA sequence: TGTGCCAGCAGCCCAAACGGCCTTGCGGGGGGCTACACCTTC.